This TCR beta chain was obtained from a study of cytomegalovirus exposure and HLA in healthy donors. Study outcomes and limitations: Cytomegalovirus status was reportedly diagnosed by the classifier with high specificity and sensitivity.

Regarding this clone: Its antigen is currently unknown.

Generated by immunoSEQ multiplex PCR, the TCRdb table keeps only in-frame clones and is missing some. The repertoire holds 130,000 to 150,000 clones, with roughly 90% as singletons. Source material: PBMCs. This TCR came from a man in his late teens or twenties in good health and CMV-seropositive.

As DNA, the CDR3 is TGTGCCAGCCGCTTAAGGGACAGGAATAATTCACCCCTCCACTTT. Its protein is CASRLRDRNNSPLHF. The chain employs TRBV6-5 and TRBJ1-6; 8 bases align to TRBD1. Germline CDR1 is MNHEY and CDR2 is SVGAGI. The CDR3 loop spans 15 amino acids. Germline trimming cut 8 bases from V and 5 bases from J; bases unmatched to any gene: 8.